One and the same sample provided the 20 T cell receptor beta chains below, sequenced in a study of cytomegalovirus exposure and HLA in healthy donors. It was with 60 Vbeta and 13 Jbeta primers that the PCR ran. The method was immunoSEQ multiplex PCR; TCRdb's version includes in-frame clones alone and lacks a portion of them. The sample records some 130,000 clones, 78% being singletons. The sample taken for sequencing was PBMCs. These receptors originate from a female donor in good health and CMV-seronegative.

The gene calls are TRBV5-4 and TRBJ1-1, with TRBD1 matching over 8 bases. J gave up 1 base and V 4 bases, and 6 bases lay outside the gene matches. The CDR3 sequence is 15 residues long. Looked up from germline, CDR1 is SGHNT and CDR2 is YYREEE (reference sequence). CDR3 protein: CASSGGTGPNTEAFF. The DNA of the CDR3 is TGTGCCAGCAGCGGGGGGACAGGCCCGAACACTGAAGCTTTCTTT.

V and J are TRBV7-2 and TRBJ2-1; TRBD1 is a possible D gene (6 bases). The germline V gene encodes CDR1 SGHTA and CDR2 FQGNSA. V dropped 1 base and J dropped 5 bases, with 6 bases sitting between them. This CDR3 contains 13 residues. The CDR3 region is CASSLDRDNEQFF. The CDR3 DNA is TGTGCCAGCAGCTTAGACAGGGACAATGAGCAGTTCTTC. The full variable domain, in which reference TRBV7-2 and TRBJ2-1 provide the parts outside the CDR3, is GAGVSQSPSNKVTEKGKDVELRCDPISGHTALYWYRQSLGQGLEFLIYFQGNSAPDKSGLPSDRFSAERTGGSVSTLTIQRTQQEDSAVYLCASSLDRDNEQFFGPGTRLTVL.

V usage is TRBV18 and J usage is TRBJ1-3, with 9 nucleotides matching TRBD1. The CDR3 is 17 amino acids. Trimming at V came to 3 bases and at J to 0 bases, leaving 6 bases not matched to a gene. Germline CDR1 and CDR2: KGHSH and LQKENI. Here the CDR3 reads CASSPQGQGSSGNTIYF. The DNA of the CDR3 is TGTGCCAGCTCACCTCAGGGACAGGGTTCCTCTGGAAACACCATATATTTT.

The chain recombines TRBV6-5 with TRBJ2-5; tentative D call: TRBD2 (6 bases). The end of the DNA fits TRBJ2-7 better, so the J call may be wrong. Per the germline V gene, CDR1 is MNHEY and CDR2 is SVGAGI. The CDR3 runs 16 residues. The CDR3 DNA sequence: TGTGCCAGCAGTTACTGGTCCCCAGCGGGTACCTACGAGCAGTACTTC. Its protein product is CASSYWSPAGTYEQYF.

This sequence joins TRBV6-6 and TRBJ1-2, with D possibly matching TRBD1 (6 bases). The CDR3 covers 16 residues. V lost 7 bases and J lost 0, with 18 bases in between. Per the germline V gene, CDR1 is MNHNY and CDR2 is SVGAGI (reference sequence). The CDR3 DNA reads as TGTGCCAGCACTCTACTGGGGGGGGCCCCTAACTATGGCTACACCTTC. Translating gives CASTLLGGAPNYGYTF.

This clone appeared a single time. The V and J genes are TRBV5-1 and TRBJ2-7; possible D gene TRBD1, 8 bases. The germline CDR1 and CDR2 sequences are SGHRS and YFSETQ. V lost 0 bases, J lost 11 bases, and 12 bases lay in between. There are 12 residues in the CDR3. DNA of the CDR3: TGCGCCAGCAGCTTGGAACAGGGGGGGAAGTACTTC. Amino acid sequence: CASSLEQGGKYF. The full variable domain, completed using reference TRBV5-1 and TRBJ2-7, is KAGVTQTPRYLIKTRGQQVTLSCSPISGHRSVSWYQQTPGQGLQFLFEYFSETQRNKGNFPGRFSGRQFSNSRSEMNVSTLELGDSALYLCASSLEQGGKYFGPGTRLTVT.

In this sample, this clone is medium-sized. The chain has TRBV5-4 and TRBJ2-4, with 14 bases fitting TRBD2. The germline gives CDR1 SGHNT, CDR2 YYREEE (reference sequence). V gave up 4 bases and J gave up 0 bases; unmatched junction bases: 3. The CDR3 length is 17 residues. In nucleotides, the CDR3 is TGTGCCAGCAGCGGGGGACTAGCGGGAGAAGCCAAAAACATTCAGTACTTC. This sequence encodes CASSGGLAGEAKNIQYF.

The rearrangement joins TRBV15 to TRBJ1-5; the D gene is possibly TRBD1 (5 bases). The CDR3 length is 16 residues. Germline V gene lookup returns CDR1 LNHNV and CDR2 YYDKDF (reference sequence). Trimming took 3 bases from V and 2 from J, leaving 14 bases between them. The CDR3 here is CATSSNGPGGNQPQHF. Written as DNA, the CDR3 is TGTGCCACCAGCAGCAACGGGCCGGGGGGCAATCAGCCCCAGCATTTT.

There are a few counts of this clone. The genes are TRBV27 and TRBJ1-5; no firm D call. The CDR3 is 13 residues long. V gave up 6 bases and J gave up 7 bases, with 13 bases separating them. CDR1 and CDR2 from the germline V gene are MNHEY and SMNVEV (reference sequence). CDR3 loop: CASSPDSWQPQHF. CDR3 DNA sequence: TGTGCCAGCAGCCCCGACTCATGGCAGCCCCAGCATTTT.

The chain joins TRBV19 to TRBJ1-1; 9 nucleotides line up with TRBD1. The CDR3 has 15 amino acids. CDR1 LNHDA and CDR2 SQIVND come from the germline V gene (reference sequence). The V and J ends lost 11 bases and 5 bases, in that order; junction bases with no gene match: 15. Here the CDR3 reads CAVRVGTGLKTEAFF. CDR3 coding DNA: TGTGCCGTCAGGGTCGGGACAGGGTTAAAAACTGAAGCTTTCTTT.

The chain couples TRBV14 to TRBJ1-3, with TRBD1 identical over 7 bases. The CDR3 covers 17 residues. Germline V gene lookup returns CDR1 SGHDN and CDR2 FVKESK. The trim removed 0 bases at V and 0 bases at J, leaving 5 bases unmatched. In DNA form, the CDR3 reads TGTGCCAGCAGCCAAGAGGGGACAGCGAGCTCTGGAAACACCATATATTTT. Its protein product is CASSQEGTASSGNTIYF.

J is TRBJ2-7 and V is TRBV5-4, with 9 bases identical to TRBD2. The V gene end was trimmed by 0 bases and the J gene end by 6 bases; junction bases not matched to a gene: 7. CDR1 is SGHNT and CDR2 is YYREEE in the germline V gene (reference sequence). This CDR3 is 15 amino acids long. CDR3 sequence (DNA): TGTGCCAGCAGCTTGGCTGGGGCTAGCGGGACCGAGCAGTACTTC. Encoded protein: CASSLAGASGTEQYF.

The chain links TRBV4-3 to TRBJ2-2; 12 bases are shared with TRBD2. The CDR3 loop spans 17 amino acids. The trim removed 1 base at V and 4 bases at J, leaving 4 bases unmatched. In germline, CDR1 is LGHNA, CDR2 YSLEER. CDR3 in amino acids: CASSQGLAGASTGELFF. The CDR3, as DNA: TGCGCCAGCAGCCAAGGACTAGCGGGAGCTAGCACCGGGGAGCTGTTTTTT.

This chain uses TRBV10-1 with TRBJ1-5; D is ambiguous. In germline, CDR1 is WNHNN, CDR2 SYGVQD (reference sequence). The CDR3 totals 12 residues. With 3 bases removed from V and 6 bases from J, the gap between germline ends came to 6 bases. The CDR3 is CASSDNLQPQHF. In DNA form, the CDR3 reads TGCGCCAGCAGTGATAATCTTCAGCCCCAGCATTTT.

The DNA for the CDR3 is TGTGCCAGCAGTACGACAGGGAATCAGCCCCAGCATTTT. It translates to CASSTTGNQPQHF. The J gene is TRBJ1-5, the V gene TRBV2; 7 bases map to TRBD1. The CDR3 spans 13 residues. V shed 5 bases, J shed 4 bases, and the junction held 2 bases outside the gene matches. CDR1 is SNHLY and CDR2 is FYNNEI in the germline V gene.

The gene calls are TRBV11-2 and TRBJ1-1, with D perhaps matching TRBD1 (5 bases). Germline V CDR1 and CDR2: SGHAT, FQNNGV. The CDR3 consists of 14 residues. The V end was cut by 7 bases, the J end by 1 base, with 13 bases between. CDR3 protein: CASTLGRGNTEAFF. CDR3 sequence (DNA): TGTGCCAGCACCTTGGGGCGGGGGAACACTGAAGCTTTCTTT.

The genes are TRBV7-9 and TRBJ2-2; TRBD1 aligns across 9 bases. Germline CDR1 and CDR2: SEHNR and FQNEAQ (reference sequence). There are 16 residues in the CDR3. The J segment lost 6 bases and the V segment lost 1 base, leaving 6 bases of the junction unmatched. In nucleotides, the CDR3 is TGTGCCAGCAGCTTAGGGACAGGGGCATTGGCCGGGGAGCTGTTTTTT. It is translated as CASSLGTGALAGELFF.

CDR3 residues: CASSLAGDSQETQYF. CDR3 sequence (DNA): TGTGCCAGCAGTTTAGCCGGGGACTCCCAAGAGACCCAGTACTTC. The V and J genes are TRBV28 and TRBJ2-5; a weak D match, TRBD2 (6 bases). With 2 bases removed from V and 1 base from J, the gap between germline ends came to 11 bases. Germline V gene sequence: CDR1 MDHEN, CDR2 SYDVKM. The CDR3 spans 15 residues.

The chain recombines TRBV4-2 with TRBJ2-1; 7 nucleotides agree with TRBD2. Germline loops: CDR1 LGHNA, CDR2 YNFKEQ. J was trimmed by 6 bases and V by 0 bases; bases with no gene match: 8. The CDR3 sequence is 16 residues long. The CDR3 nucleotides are TGTGCCAGCAGCCAAGATCCCGCGGGAGCATCCAATGAGCAGTTCTTC. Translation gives CASSQDPAGASNEQFF.

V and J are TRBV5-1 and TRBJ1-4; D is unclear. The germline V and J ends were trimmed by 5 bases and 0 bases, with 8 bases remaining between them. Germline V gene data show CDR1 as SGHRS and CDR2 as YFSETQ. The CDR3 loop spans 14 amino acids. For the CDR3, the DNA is TGCGCCAGCAGGCAGTCCGCAACTAATGAAAAACTGTTTTTT. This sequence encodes CASRQSATNEKLFF. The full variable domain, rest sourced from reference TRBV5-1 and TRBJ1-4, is KAGVTQTPRYLIKTRGQQVTLSCSPISGHRSVSWYQQTPGQGLQFLFEYFSETQRNKGNFPGRFSGRQFSNSRSEMNVSTLELGDSALYLCASRQSATNEKLFFGSGTQLSVL.